This TCR beta chain was identified during a study of blood T cell repertoires in COVID-19. As for the study in general: Some COVID-19 samples were acute and others convalescent; all came from the United States, Italy and Spain.

Germline-derived CDR1 and CDR2 are SGHDT and YYEEEE. The CDR3 consists of 13 residues. Between the trimmed V and J ends, which lost 0 bases and 4 bases, there was a span of 7 bases. Seattle's enrolled individuals joined amid active infection and were then monitored longitudinally. In the original analysis: Amplification from reference gene primers served as the basis for estimated nucleated cell counts. This table comes from immunoSEQ multiplex PCR, and its TCRdb copy is limited to in-frame clones, with some not included. The DNA gave D and trimming, while V, J and clone size come from that table. The table lists roughly 340,000 clones, around 90% of them singletons, with around 3% in the top ten.

This clonotype was sampled from a woman aged 25 to 45 with COVID-19, enrolled during active disease. Sequencing was performed on peripheral blood. The chain has TRBV5-6 and TRBJ1-2; D uncertain. The CDR3 DNA is TGTGCCAGCAGCTTGGGCAACTCCTATGGCTACACCTTC. It encodes CASSLGNSYGYTF. The full variable domain, its missing parts supplied by reference TRBV5-6 and TRBJ1-2, is DAGVTQSPTHLIKTRGQQVTLRCSPKSGHDTVSWYQQALGQGPQFIFQYYEEEERQRGNFPDRFSGHQFPNYSSELNVNALLLGDSALYLCASSLGNSYGYTFGSGTRLTVV.